This TCR beta chain originates from a study of T cells expressing NK-cell markers. Whole-study results and caveats: In a group of about 6 donors, dominant NKG2C+ clonotypes represented 1.0-7.0% of CD8+ T cells. Similarly, these clonotypes led the CD3+CD56-NKG2C+ fraction as well in several donors.

UMIs were included in TCR beta cDNA generated by 5'RACE template switching. With the 5' RACE reads reprocessed, TCRdb shows one record per CDR3 protein and no DNA. The table for this sample gives a few hundred thousand distinct CDR3 sequences. About this clonotype: Its target is not known.

The CDR3 has 16 residues. Per germline, CDR1 SGHRS and CDR2 YFSETQ. This rearrangement joins TRBV5-1 to TRBJ2-1; there is no DNA to check the TCRdb D call of TRBD1. Source material: blood T cells: a sorted CD56 or NKG2C T cell subset, CD4+ or CD8+ T cells, or bulk PBMC T cells (not recorded which). This receptor was obtained from a man aged 18 to 69 in good health. CDR3 protein: CASSLGGGGPPNEQFF.